Below, 27 T cell receptor beta chains from the same sample are listed, as sequenced in a study of regulatory T cells in long-lasting Graves disease. Documented time point: persistent/refractory GD, antithyroid drugs over 5 years with positive TRAb. With RNA extracted from PBMCs as input, the TCR library was made. To make TCR beta libraries, researchers used iRepertoire HTBI primers and Arm-PCR of CDR3 regions. Via MiXCR, TCRdb re-called the multiplex PCR reads, giving one row per CDR3 protein. Found here are roughly 400,000 distinct CDR3 sequences, around 20% of them singletons; the top ten hold roughly 20%. The input for sequencing was peripheral blood mononuclear cells (PBMCs), taken when the disease was refractory, from a patient treated with antithyroid drugs. Receptors were obtained from a female donor with Graves disease.

This clonotype was observed a handful of times. The chain links TRBV2 to TRBJ1-1, with 8 bases lining up with TRBD1. V trimming: 5 bases; J trimming: 1 base; junction bases outside the gene matches: 9. Germline CDR1 SNHLY, CDR2 FYNNEI. The CDR3 totals 16 residues. The CDR3 is CASSPTDRERNTEAFF. The CDR3 nucleotides are TGTGCCAGCAGTCCAACGGACAGGGAACGGAACACTGAAGCTTTCTTT.

This clonotype was seen ten or more times. J is TRBJ2-5 and V is TRBV18; D not resolved. With 3 bases removed from V and 0 bases from J, the gap between germline ends came to 5 bases. Germline V lookup: CDR1 KGHSH, CDR2 LQKENI. The CDR3 sequence is 13 residues long. The CDR3 nucleotides are TGTGCCAGCTCACCTACGTACCAAGAGACCCAGTACTTC. It codes for CASSPTYQETQYF.

This clonotype appeared many times. The gene calls are TRBV28 and TRBJ1-5; D unresolved. Germline values: CDR1 MDHEN, CDR2 SYDVKM. The CDR3 extends over 14 amino acids. Between the trimmed V and J ends, which lost 6 bases and 10 bases, there was a span of 19 bases. The CDR3 DNA follows: TGTGCCAGCAGGGGATTGGAGGGTCACCGACCCCAGCATTTT. Translation gives CASRGLEGHRPQHF.

This chain links TRBV16 with TRBJ1-1; D uncertain. Trimming shortened V by 3 bases and J by 0 bases, and 17 bases separated the two germline ends. This CDR3 comprises 17 residues. Germline V gives CDR1 KGHSY, CDR2 FQNENV. For the CDR3, the DNA is TGTGCCAGCAGCCAGTGGTCGCTAGAGTTCATGAACACTGAAGCTTTCTTT. Translating it yields CASSQWSLEFMNTEAFF.

This clonotype has ten or more counts. The chain uses TRBV7-8 and TRBJ1-5; D not resolved. Germline V CDR1 and CDR2: SGHVS, FQNEAQ. V shed 1 base and J shed 7 bases, with 8 bases lying between them. CDR3 length: 13 amino acids. CDR3 nucleotides: TGTGCCAGCAGCTTAGTGGACGGGCAGCCCCAGCATTTT. Amino acids: CASSLVDGQPQHF. The full variable domain, completed using reference TRBV7-8 and TRBJ1-5, is GAGVSQSPRYKVAKRGQDVALRCDPISGHVSLFWYQQALGQGPEFLTYFQNEAQLDKSGLPSDRFFAERPEGSVSTLKIQRTQQEDSAVYLCASSLVDGQPQHFGDGTRLSIL.

At least ten counts were recorded for this clonotype. This chain connects TRBV7-2 to TRBJ2-5; 10 bases agree with TRBD2. Germline-derived CDR1 and CDR2 are SGHTA and FQGNSA. This CDR3 is built from 14 residues. Trimming took 5 bases from V and 5 from J; bases not matched to a gene: 5. CDR3 sequence (DNA): TGTGCCAGCAGCCGAGCGGGAGGGAGGGAGACCCAGTACTTC. Protein product: CASSRAGGRETQYF. Drawing the rest from reference TRBV7-2 and TRBJ2-5, the complete variable domain is GAGVSQSPSNKVTEKGKDVELRCDPISGHTALYWYRQSLGQGLEFLIYFQGNSAPDKSGLPSDRFSAERTGGSVSTLTIQRTQQEDSAVYLCASSRAGGRETQYFGPGTRLLVL.

In its sample, this clonotype was seen many times. The gene calls are TRBV20-1 and TRBJ1-2, with D perhaps TRBD1 (5 bases). Per the germline V gene, CDR1 is DFQATT and CDR2 is SNEGSKA (reference sequence). V dropped 0 bases and J dropped 3 bases, with 11 bases sitting between them. This CDR3 is 14 amino acids long. The CDR3 nucleotides read TGCAGTGCTAGAGATGAGAGGGGACACTATGGCTACACCTTC. Translating it yields CSARDERGHYGYTF.

The chain employs TRBV10-1 and TRBJ2-5; 10 nucleotides match TRBD2. The germline V gene has CDR1 WNHNN and CDR2 SYGVQD (reference sequence). Trimming took 5 bases from V and 4 from J; bases not matched to a gene: 7. The CDR3 totals 15 residues. The CDR3 region is CASSKASGSGETQYF. The CDR3 DNA follows: TGCGCCAGCAGTAAGGCTAGCGGGAGTGGAGAGACCCAGTACTTC.

This clonotype appeared many times. This rearrangement joins TRBV27 to TRBJ1-6, with a tentative D call TRBD1 (5 bases). Trimming cost V 0 bases and J 9 bases, with 12 bases left between them. Germline lookup yields CDR1 MNHEY and CDR2 SMNVEV (reference sequence). The CDR3 is made up of 15 amino acids. In DNA, the CDR3 is TGTGCCAGCAGTTTATCGCAGGGTCGTAGTTCACCCCTCCACTTT. Protein: CASSLSQGRSSPLHF.

The chain recombines TRBV5-1 with TRBJ2-7; 8 bases are shared with TRBD2. Germline V gene data show CDR1 as SGHRS and CDR2 as YFSETQ. CDR3 size: 16 residues. V dropped 7 bases and J dropped 5; count of bases not matched to a gene: 17. In DNA form, the CDR3 reads TGCGCCAGCCGACAATACATAGCGGGGAGTGGTAACGAGCAGTACTTC. It yields the protein CASRQYIAGSGNEQYF. Variable domain in full (rest from reference TRBV5-1 and TRBJ2-7): KAGVTQTPRYLIKTRGQQVTLSCSPISGHRSVSWYQQTPGQGLQFLFEYFSETQRNKGNFPGRFSGRQFSNSRSEMNVSTLELGDSALYLCASRQYIAGSGNEQYFGPGTRLTVT.

This clonotype was seen at least ten times. This chain links TRBV7-9 with TRBJ2-7; 7 positions match TRBD1. J was trimmed by 1 base and V by 3 bases; bases with no gene match: 6. Germline V CDR1 and CDR2: SEHNR, FQNEAQ (reference sequence). This CDR3 region has 15 residues. This CDR3 reads CASSFYRDSSYEQYF. In DNA form, the CDR3 reads TGTGCCAGCAGCTTTTACCGGGACAGTTCCTACGAGCAGTACTTC.

There are a few counts of this clonotype. The rearrangement links TRBV4-2 to TRBJ2-7; no firm D call. Germline V gene data show CDR1 as LGHNA and CDR2 as YNFKEQ. The CDR3 runs to 16 residues. Trimming pared 0 bases from V and 2 bases from J, leaving 14 bases between. The CDR3 DNA follows: TGTGCCAGCAGCCAAGATGACGCTTCTACCGCCTACGAGCAGTACTTC. Its translation: CASSQDDASTAYEQYF.

In the case of this clonotype: Its ends do not fully match the called genes, so a read error is possible. The chain has TRBV6-1 and TRBJ2-7, with D possibly matching TRBD2 (6 bases). The CDR3 has 14 residues. Germline loops: CDR1 MNHNS, CDR2 SASEGT. CDR3 loop: CASSPTTRGYEQCF. CDR3 bases: TGTGCCAGCAGTCCGACGACTAGGGGCTACGAGCAGTGCTTC.

At least ten counts were recorded for this clonotype. This chain joins TRBV11-2 and TRBJ2-7; D unresolved. This CDR3 comprises 14 residues. Trimming cost V 1 base and J 0 bases, with 7 bases left between them. Germline CDR1 reads SGHAT; CDR2 reads FQNNGV. Here the CDR3 reads CASSLVISSYEQYF. CDR3 DNA: TGTGCCAGCAGCTTAGTCATAAGCTCCTACGAGCAGTACTTC.

The rearrangement joins TRBV5-1 to TRBJ2-5, with D tentatively TRBD1 or TRBD2 (6 bases each). With the DNA end fitting TRBJ2-7 better, the J assignment may be wrong. Germline-derived CDR1 and CDR2 are SGHRS and YFSETQ. The CDR3 has 16 amino acids. CDR3 DNA: TGCGCCAGCAGCTTGAGGGGGGCGGGAAGCTCCTACGAGCAGTACTTC. As protein: CASSLRGAGSSYEQYF.

This clonotype showed up many times. One end of the junction varies from germline; a read error may be responsible. This sequence joins TRBV7-8 and TRBJ2-7; 7 nucleotides align to TRBD2. This CDR3 comprises 14 residues. Germline assignment: CDR1 SGHVS and CDR2 FQNEAQ. CDR3 nucleotides: TGTGCCAGCAGTTTAGCGGGTATTACCTACGAGCAGTACTTC. Amino acids: CASSLAGITYEQYF.

The gene calls are TRBV7-2 and TRBJ2-1, with TRBD2 matching 8 bases. The CDR3 has 13 residues. CDR1 SGHTA and CDR2 FQGNSA come from the germline V gene. Trimming cost V 6 bases and J 9 bases; bases outside gene matches: 7. The CDR3 bases are TGTGCCAGCAGATCCGGGACTAGGTTTGAGCAGTTCTTC. Its translation: CASRSGTRFEQFF.

This clonotype was counted a single time. A much bigger clone sits one base away, suggesting this may be a read error. This chain joins TRBV6-1 and TRBJ1-2, with D tentatively TRBD1 (5 bases). The V end was cut by 6 bases, the J end by 7 bases, with 18 bases between. The CDR3 has 14 amino acids. The germline V gene encodes CDR1 MNHNS and CDR2 SASEGT. Written as DNA, the CDR3 is TGTGCCAGCAGACCCCCCGGGGACTACTGTGGCTACACCTTC. Its translation: CASRPPGDYCGYTF.

This clonotype was detected a few times. This sequence joins TRBV30 and TRBJ1-5; no definite D call. Trimming cost V 6 bases and J 1 base, with 13 bases left between them. This CDR3 comprises 14 residues. Germline CDR1 is GTSNPN and CDR2 is SVGIG (reference sequence). CDR3 coding DNA: TGTGCCTGCACCCCCCCGGGAAGCAATCAGCCCCAGCATTTT. It codes for CACTPPGSNQPQHF.

This clonotype was recorded many times. The chain carries TRBV2 and TRBJ1-4; 9 bases fit TRBD1. The CDR3 covers 14 residues. The V gene's germline CDR1 is SNHLY and CDR2 FYNNEI. V was pared by 4 bases and J by 8 bases, with 5 bases of the junction left unmatched. In DNA, the CDR3 is TGTGCCAGCAGTGGACAGGGGGTGGAGGAAAAACTGTTTTTT. Its protein product is CASSGQGVEEKLFF.

This clonotype was found a few times. The chain recombines TRBV27 with TRBJ2-3; no firm D call. V was cut by 8 bases and J by 0 bases, with 9 bases left in between. This CDR3 has 13 amino acids. The V gene's germline CDR1 is MNHEY and CDR2 SMNVEV (reference sequence). CDR3 sequence: CASGPISTDTQYF. CDR3 nucleotide sequence: TGTGCCAGCGGCCCCATTAGCACAGATACGCAGTATTTT.

This clonotype was seen more than once but under ten times. The rearrangement links TRBV4-1 to TRBJ2-3; unclear D gene. Trimming pared 0 bases from V and 1 base from J, leaving 11 bases between. The CDR3 spans 16 residues. CDR1 is MGHRA, CDR2 YSYEKL, per germline. Here the CDR3 DNA reads TGCGCCAGCAGCCAAGAGATGGGTTCCCGCACAGATACGCAGTATTTT. It codes for CASSQEMGSRTDTQYF.

This clonotype was seen repeatedly, ten times or more. The DNA of the CDR3 is TGTGCCAGCAGTTATCAGGGGCAGGCGAACACTGAAGCTTTCTTT. This gives the protein CASSYQGQANTEAFF. The rearrangement uses TRBV11-2 and TRBJ1-1, with D possibly matching TRBD1 (6 bases). V was shortened by 6 bases and J by 1 base, with 15 bases between the two germline ends. Germline V gives CDR1 SGHAT, CDR2 FQNNGV. This CDR3 is built from 15 residues.

This clonotype was counted a few times. V usage is TRBV5-8 and J usage is TRBJ2-7; D is perhaps TRBD1 (5 bases). V was cut by 1 base and J by 0 bases, with 14 bases left in between. Per germline, CDR1 SGHTS and CDR2 YDEGEE. The CDR3 spans 16 residues. CDR3 DNA: TGTGCCAGCAGCTTGTATGGGGCCCCGAGCTCCTACGAGCAGTACTTC. Its translation is CASSLYGAPSSYEQYF.

This clonotype was observed many times. The chain links TRBV30 to TRBJ2-6, with 7 bases matching TRBD1. Germline V CDR1 and CDR2: GTSNPN, SVGIG (reference sequence). This CDR3 comprises 15 residues. The V and J ends lost 5 bases and 0 bases, in that order; junction bases with no gene match: 4. Written as DNA, the CDR3 is TGTGCCTGGCAGACAGGGAGCTCTGGGGCCAACGTCCTGACTTTC. This translates into CAWQTGSSGANVLTF.

The V gene is TRBV29-1, the J gene TRBJ2-7; no firm D call. Germline assignment: CDR1 SQVTM and CDR2 ANQGSEA. The V and J ends lost 5 bases and 8 bases respectively, with 19 bases between them. CDR3 length equals 13 residues. In nucleotides, the CDR3 is TGCAGCGTTCAATCCGGGCAAAACTTTCAGCAGTACTTC. Amino acid sequence: CSVQSGQNFQQYF.

This clonotype appeared many times. This chain's CDR3 is CASSSNRGTGELFF. The CDR3 DNA sequence: TGTGCCAGCAGCTCAAACAGGGGCACCGGGGAGCTGTTTTTT. The V and J genes are TRBV11-2 and TRBJ2-2; 7 bases are a match to TRBD1. The CDR3 loop spans 14 amino acids. In germline, CDR1 is SGHAT, CDR2 FQNNGV. The V gene end was trimmed by 4 bases and the J gene end by 4 bases; junction bases not matched to a gene: 3.